The 29 T cell receptor beta chains below come from one sample, sequenced in a study of identical twins. One entry per CDR3 protein results from TCRdb running MiXCR on the 5' RACE reads. The sample carries roughly 1.6 million distinct CDR3 sequences, about 32% recorded once. The sequenced sample was cord blood. The receptors here all came from a newborn girl in good health.

The rearrangement uses TRBV11-2 and TRBJ2-7, with D possibly being TRBD2 (7 bases). The CDR3 extends over 14 amino acids. V lost 7 bases to trimming and J lost 7 bases, with 20 bases between them. Germline V lookup: CDR1 SGHAT, CDR2 FQNNGV. For the CDR3, the DNA is TGTGCCAGCAACATCCGAGGGGGGAGGGGTGAGCAGTACTTC. This codes for CASNIRGGRGEQYF.

V usage is TRBV4-2 and J usage is TRBJ2-3; 8 bases fit TRBD2. V was pared by 4 bases and J by 4 bases, with 7 bases of the junction left unmatched. Per germline, CDR1 LGHNA and CDR2 YNFKEQ. This CDR3 is built from 15 residues. The CDR3 loop reads CASSPMGLEADTQYF. As DNA, the CDR3 is TGTGCCAGCAGCCCCATGGGACTAGAAGCAGATACGCAGTATTTT.

This clonotype was counted once. The rearrangement uses TRBV12-3 or TRBV12-4 and TRBJ2-1; D is possibly TRBD2 (6 bases). Trimming took 11 bases from V and 7 from J, leaving 18 bases between them. The CDR3 runs 13 residues. CDR3 region: CACTASVRNEQFF. DNA of the CDR3: TGTGCCTGCACGGCTAGCGTCAGGAATGAGCAGTTCTTC.

V usage is TRBV5-4 and J usage is TRBJ2-3; D may be TRBD2 (5 bases). The CDR3 covers 17 residues. Germline CDR1 SGHNT, CDR2 YYREEE (reference sequence). The V end lost 1 base, the J end lost 2 bases, and 17 bases lay between the germline ends. The CDR3 protein is CASSLSSLAPPTDTQYF. The CDR3 nucleotides are TGTGCCAGCAGCTTGTCGAGTCTAGCCCCCCCCACAGATACGCAGTATTTT.

The rearrangement uses TRBV28 and TRBJ1-1, with D maybe TRBD1 (6 bases). This CDR3 spans 14 amino acids. From germline, CDR1 is MDHEN and CDR2 SYDVKM. V was trimmed by 4 bases and J by 4 bases, leaving 13 bases between them. CDR3 amino acids: CASSSQGRVTEAFF. CDR3 nucleotide sequence: TGTGCCAGCAGTTCACAGGGACGGGTCACTGAAGCTTTCTTT.

This rearrangement joins TRBV20-1 to TRBJ2-1; TRBD2 matches at 8 bases. CDR3 length equals 14 residues. The V gene end was trimmed by 6 bases and the J gene end by 2 bases; junction bases not matched to a gene: 6. Germline V gene data show CDR1 as DFQATT and CDR2 as SNEGSKA (reference sequence). The CDR3 loop is CSALAGGTYNEQFF. The CDR3 nucleotides are TGCAGTGCGTTGGCGGGAGGCACCTACAATGAGCAGTTCTTC.

This clonotype was counted at least ten times. The rearrangement joins TRBV5-1 to TRBJ2-3; 8 bases fit TRBD2. The J segment lost 2 bases and the V segment lost 1 base, leaving 6 bases of the junction unmatched. Looked up from germline, CDR1 is SGHRS and CDR2 is YFSETQ. The CDR3 sequence is 16 residues long. CDR3 DNA sequence: TGCGCCAGCAGCTTGCCCACTAGCGGACTCACAGATACGCAGTATTTT. Translated: CASSLPTSGLTDTQYF.

V is TRBV5-1 and J is TRBJ1-4; TRBD1 matches 9 bases. Looked up from germline, CDR1 is SGHRS and CDR2 is YFSETQ. Trimming took 4 bases from V and 7 from J; bases not matched to a gene: 5. CDR3 length: 14 residues. The CDR3 nucleotides read TGCGCCAGCAGCCTGGACAGGGGTGTTGAAAAACTGTTTTTT. This codes for CASSLDRGVEKLFF.

The chain recombines TRBV20-1 with TRBJ2-2; D remains unclear. V was trimmed by 1 base and J by 3 bases, leaving 6 bases between them. The CDR3 consists of 13 residues. The V gene's germline CDR1 is DFQATT and CDR2 SNEGSKA (reference sequence). The CDR3 is CSARATYTGELFF. CDR3 bases: TGCAGTGCTAGAGCCACCTACACCGGGGAGCTGTTTTTT.

This clonotype came up a few times. The chain couples TRBV7-2 to TRBJ2-7, with TRBD2 matching over 11 bases. The CDR3 spans 15 residues. Germline CDR1 SGHTA, CDR2 FQGNSA. V gave up 4 bases and J gave up 3 bases; unmatched junction bases: 5. CDR3 nucleotide sequence: TGTGCCAGCAGCTCCGCGGGGACTAGCGGCTACGAGCAGTACTTC. Its translation is CASSSAGTSGYEQYF.

The chain recombines TRBV6-1 with TRBJ2-3, with D possibly being TRBD1 or TRBD2 (5 bases each). The length of the CDR3 is 18 residues. The germline CDR1 and CDR2 sequences are MNHNS and SASEGT. V was pared by 3 bases and J by 0 bases, with 19 bases between. CDR3 coding DNA: TGTGCCAGCAGTGAGCGATTCGTTGGGGGAGTTAGCACAGATACGCAGTATTTT. It yields the protein CASSERFVGGVSTDTQYF.

This clonotype was seen more than once but under ten times. The rearrangement links TRBV3-1 to TRBJ1-6; D is undetermined. V lost 0 bases to trimming and J lost 9 bases, with 12 bases between them. Germline values: CDR1 LGHDT, CDR2 YNNKEL (reference sequence). This CDR3 is built from 15 residues. CDR3 protein: CASSQEVSALSPLHF. The DNA of the CDR3 is TGTGCCAGCAGCCAAGAGGTGTCGGCCCTTTCACCCCTCCACTTT.

This clonotype was found a few times. This chain uses TRBV21-1 with TRBJ1-2; the D call of TRBD1 is as the table states it, not checked on the DNA. TRBV21-1 represents a pseudogene. This CDR3 region has 14 residues. CDR3 in DNA: TGTGCCAGCATCCCAGGGGCAGCTAACTATGGCTACACCTTC. Translated, it gives CASIPGAANYGYTF.

This clonotype came up a few times. V usage is TRBV13 and J usage is TRBJ2-2, with 7 positions matching TRBD1. Trimming cost V 6 bases and J 2 bases; bases outside gene matches: 3. Germline V gene sequence: CDR1 PRHDT, CDR2 FYEKMQ (reference sequence). The CDR3 has 14 amino acids. This CDR3 reads CASRNRGNTGELFF. The CDR3 DNA reads as TGTGCCAGCAGGAACAGGGGTAACACCGGGGAGCTGTTTTTT.

CDR3 nucleotide sequence: TGTGCCAGCGGAATGCCCTTTAGCAATCAGCCCCAGCATTTT. Its translation: CASGMPFSNQPQHF. The chain links TRBV2 to TRBJ1-5, with D hard to call. This CDR3 contains 14 residues. Germline assignment: CDR1 SNHLY and CDR2 FYNNEI. V was cut by 8 bases and J by 0 bases, with 11 bases left in between.

DNA for the CDR3: TGCAGCGTTGGAGGGCATCAAAGTGAGCAGTACTTC. This sequence encodes CSVGGHQSEQYF. The chain recombines TRBV29-1 with TRBJ2-5, with D maybe TRBD2 (5 bases). V was pared by 4 bases and J by 11 bases, with 17 bases between. Germline CDR1 is SQVTM and CDR2 is ANQGSEA. The CDR3 spans 12 residues. Variable domain in full (rest from reference TRBV29-1 and TRBJ2-5): SAVISQKPSRDICQRGTSLTIQCQVDSQVTMMFWYRQQPGQSLTLIATANQGSEATYESGFVIDKFPISRPNLTFSTLTVSNMSPEDSSIYLCSVGGHQSEQYFGPGTRLLVL.

The V call is TRBV20-1, the J call TRBJ2-7; D remains ambiguous. CDR1 DFQATT and CDR2 SNEGSKA come from the germline V gene (reference sequence). CDR3 length: 13 residues. V was clipped by 1 base and J by 2 bases, with 9 bases between them. The CDR3, as DNA: TGCAGTGCTAGAGCCAGACAAACCTACGAGCAGTACTTC. This encodes CSARARQTYEQYF.

This clonotype turned up a few times. The chain is built from TRBV5-1 and TRBJ2-5, with unresolved D. Trimming removed 1 base at V and 4 bases at J, with 17 bases between. The CDR3 consists of 16 residues. Germline CDR1 SGHRS, CDR2 YFSETQ. CDR3: CASSLIKPQRLETQYF. Written as DNA, the CDR3 is TGCGCCAGCAGCTTGATTAAGCCCCAAAGACTAGAGACCCAGTACTTC.

V gene TRBV14 combines with J gene TRBJ1-1; 7 nucleotides agree with TRBD1. This CDR3 has 14 residues. The V gene end was trimmed by 1 base and the J gene end by 4 bases; junction bases not matched to a gene: 3. Germline V gene lookup returns CDR1 SGHDN and CDR2 FVKESK. Here the CDR3 reads CASSQAYRGTEAFF. In DNA, the CDR3 is TGTGCCAGCAGCCAAGCGTACAGGGGCACTGAAGCTTTCTTT.

This clonotype appeared a few times. The rearrangement uses TRBV5-1 and TRBJ1-1; 7 bases line up with TRBD1. CDR3 length: 15 amino acids. CDR1 is SGHRS and CDR2 is YFSETQ in the germline V gene. V shed 1 base, J shed 1 base, and the junction held 4 bases outside the gene matches. The CDR3 DNA is TGCGCCAGCAGCTTGCGACAGGGAACGAACACTGAAGCTTTCTTT. This codes for CASSLRQGTNTEAFF.

This clonotype has only a few counts. The chain recombines TRBV7-2 with TRBJ2-7; a possible D gene is TRBD2 (6 bases). The V gene lost 6 bases and the J gene lost 7 bases, with 22 bases spanning the gap. CDR3 size: 15 residues. In germline, CDR1 is SGHTA, CDR2 FQGNSA. This chain's CDR3 is CASSHRTGTPPEQYF. In nucleotides, the CDR3 is TGTGCCAGCAGTCATCGAACCGGGACTCCCCCGGAGCAGTACTTC.

Here the CDR3 DNA reads TGTGCCATCAGGAAAGCGGGATCTAGCACAGATACGCAGTATTTT. It specifies CAIRKAGSSTDTQYF. The chain uses TRBV10-3 and TRBJ2-3; 7 nucleotides align to TRBD2. Germline CDR1 and CDR2: ENHRY and SYGVKD. Germline trimming cut 6 bases from V and 0 bases from J; bases unmatched to any gene: 6. CDR3 size: 15 residues.

This chain joins TRBV20-1 and TRBJ2-7; 7 positions match TRBD2. Trimming cost V 0 bases and J 4 bases; bases outside gene matches: 6. Germline CDR1 reads DFQATT; CDR2 reads SNEGSKA (reference sequence). The CDR3 has 14 amino acids. CDR3 residues: CSAREAREQYEQYF. CDR3 sequence (DNA): TGCAGTGCTAGAGAGGCGCGGGAGCAATACGAGCAGTACTTC.

V and J are TRBV28 and TRBJ2-2, with 8 bases lining up with TRBD1. The germline gives CDR1 MDHEN, CDR2 SYDVKM. The CDR3 has 15 residues. The trim removed 5 bases at V and 1 base at J, leaving 3 bases unmatched. The CDR3 bases are TGTGCCAGCAGTCCGGGACAGGAGAACACCGGGGAGCTGTTTTTT. It translates to CASSPGQENTGELFF. Filled out from reference TRBV28 and TRBJ2-2, the complete variable domain reads DVKVTQSSRYLVKRTGEKVFLECVQDMDHENMFWYRQDPGLGLRLIYFSYDVKMKEKGDIPEGYSVSREKKERFSLILESASTNQTSMYLCASSPGQENTGELFFGEGSRLTVL.

CDR3 sequence: CASSPETVLRTGELFF. The CDR3 DNA reads as TGTGCCAGCAGCCCGGAGACAGTTTTAAGGACCGGGGAGCTGTTTTTT. The chain carries TRBV5-6 and TRBJ2-2; possibly TRBD1 for D (5 bases). The CDR3 is 16 residues long. Per the germline V gene, CDR1 is SGHDT and CDR2 is YYEEEE. V lost 4 bases and J lost 5, with 18 bases in between.

The chain joins TRBV20-1 to TRBJ2-7, with 11 positions matching TRBD2. Per the germline V gene, CDR1 is DFQATT and CDR2 is SNEGSKA (reference sequence). J lost 2 bases, V lost 0 bases, and 3 bases had no gene match. This CDR3 has 15 amino acids. CDR3 DNA sequence: TGCAGTGCTAGAGATAGGACTAGCGGGCCCTACGAGCAGTACTTC. Translating gives CSARDRTSGPYEQYF.

V usage is TRBV3-1 and J usage is TRBJ1-5; TRBD1 is a possible D gene (5 bases). This CDR3 is built from 16 residues. V was trimmed by 4 bases and J by 3 bases, leaving 16 bases between them. The germline CDR1 and CDR2 sequences are LGHDT and YNNKEL (reference sequence). The CDR3 sequence: CASSPSPGRINQPQHF. The CDR3 coding sequence is TGTGCCAGCAGCCCCAGTCCGGGACGGATCAATCAGCCCCAGCATTTT.

This clonotype was counted a few times. This rearrangement joins TRBV6-2 or TRBV6-3 to TRBJ2-3; 10 bases are shared with TRBD2. Germline CDR1 and CDR2: MNHEY and SVGEGT. The CDR3 has 14 residues. V lost 8 bases to trimming and J lost 3 bases; unmatched junction nucleotides: 5. The CDR3 protein is CASLKAGGTDTQYF. In DNA form, the CDR3 reads TGTGCCAGCCTTAAAGCGGGAGGGACAGATACGCAGTATTTT.

The rearrangement links TRBV5-5 to TRBJ2-1; the match to TRBD2 covers 10 bases. This CDR3 region has 17 residues. Germline CDR1 reads SGHKS; CDR2 reads YYEKEE (reference sequence). After removal of 0 bases from V and 2 bases from J, the junction contained 5 bases not matched to a gene. The DNA for the CDR3 is TGTGCCAGCAGCTTGGTGGCTAGCGGGGGCGCCTACAATGAGCAGTTCTTC. Translation: CASSLVASGGAYNEQFF.